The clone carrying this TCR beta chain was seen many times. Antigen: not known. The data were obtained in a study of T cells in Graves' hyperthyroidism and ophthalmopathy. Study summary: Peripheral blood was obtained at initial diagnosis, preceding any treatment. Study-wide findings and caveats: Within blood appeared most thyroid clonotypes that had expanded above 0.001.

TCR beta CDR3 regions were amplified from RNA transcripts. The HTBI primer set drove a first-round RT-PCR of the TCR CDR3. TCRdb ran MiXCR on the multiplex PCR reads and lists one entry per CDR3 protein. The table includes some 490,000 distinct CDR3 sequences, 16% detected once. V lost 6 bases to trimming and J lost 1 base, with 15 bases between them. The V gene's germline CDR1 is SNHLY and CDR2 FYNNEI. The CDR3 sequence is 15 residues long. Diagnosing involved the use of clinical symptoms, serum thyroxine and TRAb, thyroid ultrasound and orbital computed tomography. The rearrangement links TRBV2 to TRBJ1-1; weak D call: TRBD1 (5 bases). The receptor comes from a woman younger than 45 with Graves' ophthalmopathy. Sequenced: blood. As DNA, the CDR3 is TGTGCCAGCAGAGGGTCCAGGGCGTCGAACACTGAAGCTTTCTTT. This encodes CASRGSRASNTEAFF.